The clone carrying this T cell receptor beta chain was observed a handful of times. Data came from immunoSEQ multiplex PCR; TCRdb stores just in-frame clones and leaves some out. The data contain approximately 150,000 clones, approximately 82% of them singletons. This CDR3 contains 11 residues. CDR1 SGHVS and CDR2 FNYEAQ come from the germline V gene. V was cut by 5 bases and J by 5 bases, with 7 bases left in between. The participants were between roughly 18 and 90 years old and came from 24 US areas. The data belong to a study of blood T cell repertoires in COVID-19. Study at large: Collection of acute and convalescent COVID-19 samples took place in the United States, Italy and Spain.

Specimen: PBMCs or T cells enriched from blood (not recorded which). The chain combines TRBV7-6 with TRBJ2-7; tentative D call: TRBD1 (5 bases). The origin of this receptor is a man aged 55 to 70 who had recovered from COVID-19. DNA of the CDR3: TGTGCCAGCAGCCAGGGTGACGAGCAGTACTTC. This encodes CASSQGDEQYF.